This TCR beta chain was sequenced during a study of T cells in Graves' hyperthyroidism and ophthalmopathy. Those with hyperthyroidism were 18 to 65 years old, newly diagnosed, and ill for under 2 months. Diagnoses used clinical symptoms, serum thyroxine and TRAb, thyroid ultrasound and orbital computed tomography. Cells are PBMCs isolated from around 9.4 ml of fresh blood. This CDR3 has 15 residues. Germline CDR1 is LGHNT and CDR2 is FRNRAP. The V end was cut by 1 base, the J end by 0 bases, with 7 bases between. The TCR beta CDR3 regions underwent amplification using RNA transcripts as the source. HTBI primers drove first-round RT-PCR of the TCR CDR3. TCRdb reprocessed the multiplex PCR reads via MiXCR and lists one record per CDR3 protein. Of about 360,000 distinct CDR3 sequences in the sample, approximately 19% are singletons; the top ten hold around 4%.

The chain is built from TRBV12-5 and TRBJ1-5; D uncertain. Input material: blood. The clonotype was recovered from a woman under 30 with Graves' hyperthyroidism. The CDR3 reads CASGLGRDSNQPQHF. Here the CDR3 DNA reads TGTGCTAGTGGTTTGGGGCGGGATAGCAATCAGCCCCAGCATTTT.